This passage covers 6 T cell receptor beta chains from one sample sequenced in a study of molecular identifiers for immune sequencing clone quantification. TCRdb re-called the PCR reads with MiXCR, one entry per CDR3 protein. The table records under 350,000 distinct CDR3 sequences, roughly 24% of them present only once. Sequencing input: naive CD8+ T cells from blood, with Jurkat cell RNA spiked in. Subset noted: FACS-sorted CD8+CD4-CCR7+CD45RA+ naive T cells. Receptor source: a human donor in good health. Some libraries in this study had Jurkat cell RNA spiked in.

The CDR3, as DNA: TGTGCCAGCAGGGCGGGAGAATATACCGGGGAGCTGTTTTTT. Residues: CASRAGEYTGELFF. The chain combines TRBV6-5 with TRBJ2-2; 7 bases map to TRBD2. The J segment lost 5 bases and the V segment lost 6 bases, leaving 6 bases of the junction unmatched. Germline values: CDR1 MNHEY, CDR2 SVGAGI. This CDR3 comprises 14 residues.

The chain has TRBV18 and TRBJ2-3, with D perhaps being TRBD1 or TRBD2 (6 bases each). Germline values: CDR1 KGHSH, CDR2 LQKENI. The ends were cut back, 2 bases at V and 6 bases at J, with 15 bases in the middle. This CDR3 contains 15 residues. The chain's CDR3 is CASSPRGALTDTQYF. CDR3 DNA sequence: TGTGCCAGCTCACCAAGGGGGGCCCTCACGGATACGCAGTATTTT. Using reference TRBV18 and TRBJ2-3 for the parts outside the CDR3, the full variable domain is NAGVMQNPRHLVRRRGQEARLRCSPMKGHSHVYWYRQLPEEGLKFMVYLQKENIIDESGMPKERFSAEFPKEGPSILRIQQVVRGDSAAYFCASSPRGALTDTQYFGPGTRLTVL.

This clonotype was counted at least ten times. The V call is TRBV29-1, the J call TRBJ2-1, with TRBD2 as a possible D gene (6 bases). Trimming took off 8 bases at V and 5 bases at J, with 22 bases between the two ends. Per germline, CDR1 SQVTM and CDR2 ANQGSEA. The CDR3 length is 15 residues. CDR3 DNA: TGCAGCCATGCCCCGGGACTTCTCGACCACAATGAGCAGTTCTTC. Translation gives CSHAPGLLDHNEQFF.

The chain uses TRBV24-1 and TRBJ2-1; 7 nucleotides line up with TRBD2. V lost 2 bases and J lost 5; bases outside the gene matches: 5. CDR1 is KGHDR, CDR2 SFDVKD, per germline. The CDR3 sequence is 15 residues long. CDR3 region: CATSDWLADNNEQFF. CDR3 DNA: TGTGCCACCAGTGATTGGCTAGCGGACAACAATGAGCAGTTCTTC.

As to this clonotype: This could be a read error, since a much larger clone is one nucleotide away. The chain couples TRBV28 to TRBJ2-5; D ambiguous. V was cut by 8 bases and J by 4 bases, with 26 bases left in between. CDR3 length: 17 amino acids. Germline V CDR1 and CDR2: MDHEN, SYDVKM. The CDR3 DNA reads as TGTGCCAGCGGAACCCAACAAGACCCCGGTTCCCGAGAGACCCAGTACTTC. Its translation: CASGTQQDPGSRETQYF.

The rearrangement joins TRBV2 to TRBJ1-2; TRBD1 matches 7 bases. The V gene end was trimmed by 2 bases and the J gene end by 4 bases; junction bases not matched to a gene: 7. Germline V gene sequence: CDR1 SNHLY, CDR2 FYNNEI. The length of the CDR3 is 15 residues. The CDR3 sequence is CASSEYFAGGYGYTF. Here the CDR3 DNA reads TGTGCCAGCAGTGAATATTTCGCAGGGGGCTATGGCTACACCTTC.